The entry below gives a single TCR beta chain sequence along with its context. Its antigen is unidentified. TCRdb re-derived calls from the RT-PCR reads in MiXCR, one entry per CDR3 protein. This table holds about 700,000 distinct CDR3 sequences, approximately 15% found once. The data are from a study of response to subunit inactivated influenza vaccine. Study outcomes and limitations: The authors proposed limited new T cell recruitment per seasonal influenza vaccination.

Germline V lookup: CDR1 SGHTA, CDR2 FQGNSA. The CDR3 contains 14 residues. V was clipped by 2 bases and J by 2 bases, with 6 bases between them. Sequencing used PBMCs from blood, obtained roughly 15 days before vaccination. This sequence originates from a man aged 50-59 years who received an inactivated influenza vaccine. The J gene is TRBJ1-4, the V gene TRBV7-2; D is unresolved. CDR3 in amino acids: CASSLQVTNEKLFF. The CDR3 DNA reads TGTGCCAGCAGCTTACAGGTTACTAATGAAAAACTGTTTTTT.